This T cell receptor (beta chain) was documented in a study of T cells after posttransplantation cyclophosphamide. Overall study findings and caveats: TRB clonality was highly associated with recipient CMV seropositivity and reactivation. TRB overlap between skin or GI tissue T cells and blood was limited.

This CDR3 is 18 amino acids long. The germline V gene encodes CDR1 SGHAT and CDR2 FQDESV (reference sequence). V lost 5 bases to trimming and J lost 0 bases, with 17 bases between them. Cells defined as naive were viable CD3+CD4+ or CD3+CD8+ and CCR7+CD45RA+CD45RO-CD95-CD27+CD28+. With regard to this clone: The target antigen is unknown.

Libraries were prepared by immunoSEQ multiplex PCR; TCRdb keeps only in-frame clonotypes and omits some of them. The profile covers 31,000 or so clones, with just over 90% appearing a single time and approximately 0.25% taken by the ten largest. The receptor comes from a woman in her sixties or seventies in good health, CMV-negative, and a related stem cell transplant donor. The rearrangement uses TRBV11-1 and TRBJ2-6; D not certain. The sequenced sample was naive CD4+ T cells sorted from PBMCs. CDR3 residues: CASSPRVVYRSGANVLTF. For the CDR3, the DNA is TGTGCCAGCAGCCCGAGAGTGGTTTATCGCTCTGGGGCCAACGTCCTGACTTTC.